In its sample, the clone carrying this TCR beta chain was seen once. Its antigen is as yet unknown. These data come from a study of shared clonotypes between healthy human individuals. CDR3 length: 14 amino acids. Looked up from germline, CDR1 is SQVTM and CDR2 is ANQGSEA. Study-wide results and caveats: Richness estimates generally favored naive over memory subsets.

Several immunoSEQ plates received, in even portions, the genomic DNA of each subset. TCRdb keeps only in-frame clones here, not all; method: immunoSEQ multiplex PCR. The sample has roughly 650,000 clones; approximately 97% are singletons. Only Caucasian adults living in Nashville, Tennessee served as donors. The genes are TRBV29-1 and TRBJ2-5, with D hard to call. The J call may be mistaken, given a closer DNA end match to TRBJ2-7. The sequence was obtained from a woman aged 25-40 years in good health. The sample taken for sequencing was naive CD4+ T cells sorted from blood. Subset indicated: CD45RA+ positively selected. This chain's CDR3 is CSVGVTLDSYEQYF. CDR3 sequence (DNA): TGCAGCGTTGGTGTGACTCTCGACTCCTACGAGCAGTACTTC.